Below are 26 T cell receptor beta chains sequenced from a single sample in a study of shared clonotypes between healthy human individuals. Repertoires were generated with immunoSEQ multiplex PCR, while TCRdb's copy carries only in-frame clones and drops some. The table includes 800,000 to 950,000 clones, about 96% detected once. In the naive CD8 group, cells lacked CD45RO and were positively selected for CCR7, so terminally differentiated effector memory CD45RA+ cells were left out. Sequenced input: naive CD8+ T cells sorted from blood. Receptors originate from a man aged 25-45 years in good health.

The rearrangement joins TRBV25-1 to TRBJ2-1, with 7 bases that match TRBD2. The CDR3 runs 16 residues. Germline assignment: CDR1 MGHDK and CDR2 SYGVNS. J gave up 6 bases and V 1 base, and 9 bases lay outside the gene matches. The CDR3 here is CASSEWTSNPLNEQFF. The CDR3 DNA is TGTGCCAGCAGTGAATGGACTAGTAATCCCCTCAATGAGCAGTTCTTC.

This clone was recorded only once. The chain has TRBV4-3 and TRBJ2-2; D perhaps matches TRBD2 (6 bases). V lost 0 bases to trimming and J lost 0 bases, with 11 bases between them. CDR1 LGHNA and CDR2 YSLEER come from the germline V gene. The CDR3 contains 17 residues. The chain's CDR3 is CASSQDLGGPNTGELFF. The CDR3 region has the DNA TGCGCCAGCAGCCAAGATCTGGGAGGACCGAACACCGGGGAGCTGTTTTTT.

CDR3 sequence reads: CASSEEGGSSTDTQYF. In DNA, the CDR3 is TGTGCCAGCAGTGAGGAGGGAGGCTCTAGCACAGATACGCAGTATTTT. The J gene is TRBJ2-3, the V gene TRBV2; TRBD2 might be the D (6 bases). The CDR3 spans 16 residues. Deletions cut 3 bases from V and 0 bases from J, with 13 bases between. Germline assignment: CDR1 SNHLY and CDR2 FYNNEI.

This clone was found once. V is TRBV19 and J is TRBJ1-3; weak D call: TRBD1 (6 bases). Per the germline V gene, CDR1 is LNHDA and CDR2 is SQIVND (reference sequence). With 7 bases removed from V and 0 bases from J, the gap between germline ends came to 13 bases. The CDR3 runs to 15 residues. The CDR3 spells CASTADSSSGNTIYF. As DNA, the CDR3 is TGTGCCAGTACCGCGGACAGTAGCTCTGGAAACACCATATATTTT.

In the case of this clone: The sample holds other DNA sequences that translate to the same CDR3. The chain carries TRBV28 and TRBJ2-7; no reliable D call. V lost 6 bases to trimming and J lost 4 bases, with 7 bases between them. The CDR3 has 11 amino acids. CDR1 and CDR2 (germline): MDHEN, SYDVKM. CDR3: CASSPRYEQYF. In nucleotides, the CDR3 is TGTGCCAGCAGCCCGCGATACGAGCAGTACTTC. Supplemented by reference TRBV28 and TRBJ2-7, the full variable domain reads DVKVTQSSRYLVKRTGEKVFLECVQDMDHENMFWYRQDPGLGLRLIYFSYDVKMKEKGDIPEGYSVSREKKERFSLILESASTNQTSMYLCASSPRYEQYFGPGTRLTVT.

V and J are TRBV11-2 and TRBJ2-7; 9 nucleotides agree with TRBD1. Germline CDR1 and CDR2: SGHAT and FQNNGV. This CDR3 spans 15 amino acids. V lost 5 bases to trimming and J lost 5 bases; unmatched junction nucleotides: 10. The CDR3 region has the DNA TGTGCCAGCAGCCCATTCCCGGGACAGGGAAACGAGCAGTACTTC. Translation gives CASSPFPGQGNEQYF.

The DNA of the CDR3 is TGTGCCAGCAGCTCCACACAGGGAGGTGCGAACACCGGGGAGCTGTTTTTT. This gives the protein CASSSTQGGANTGELFF. This chain links TRBV7-7 with TRBJ2-2; either TRBD1 or TRBD2 may supply D (6 bases each). Germline CDR1 is SSHAT and CDR2 is FNYEAQ (reference sequence). Trimming stripped 4 bases from V and 0 bases from J, with 15 bases between. The CDR3 runs to 17 residues.

The chain has TRBV11-2 and TRBJ2-2; 9 positions match TRBD2. The CDR3 spans 15 residues. CDR1 SGHAT and CDR2 FQNNGV come from the germline V gene. V gave up 7 bases and J gave up 3 bases; unmatched junction bases: 6. CDR3 DNA: TGTGCCAGCACTATGCTAGCGGGATACACCGGGGAGCTGTTTTTT. This encodes CASTMLAGYTGELFF.

The chain carries TRBV9 and TRBJ2-1, with D perhaps given as TRBD1 or TRBD2 (6 bases each). Germline CDR1 SGDLS, CDR2 YYNGEE. V gave up 4 bases and J gave up 7 bases, with 18 bases separating them. The CDR3 loop spans 15 amino acids. CDR3 region: CASSLWGARENEQFF. The DNA of the CDR3 is TGTGCCAGCAGCCTATGGGGGGCGCGAGAGAATGAGCAGTTCTTC.

Note on this clone: The sample holds other DNA sequences that translate to the same CDR3. CDR3 sequence (DNA): TGTGCCAGCAGTGGGAGAGAAGCTTTCTTT. This translates into CASSGREAFF. The chain couples TRBV2 to TRBJ1-1; D gene uncertain. CDR3 length equals 10 residues. Germline loops: CDR1 SNHLY, CDR2 FYNNEI. The V and J ends lost 4 bases and 8 bases respectively, with 5 bases between them.

The chain uses TRBV14 and TRBJ1-2; no firm D call. The CDR3 is 13 amino acids. The germline CDR1 and CDR2 sequences are SGHDN and FVKESK. V was cut by 5 bases and J by 2 bases, with 9 bases left in between. In DNA form, the CDR3 reads TGTGCCAGCAGCGGACTGACAAACTATGGCTACACCTTC. It translates to CASSGLTNYGYTF.

The V gene is TRBV7-9, the J gene TRBJ2-7, with 11 nucleotides matching TRBD2. J gave up 3 bases and V 2 bases, and 3 bases lay outside the gene matches. CDR1 is SEHNR, CDR2 FQNEAQ, per germline (reference sequence). The CDR3 sequence is 15 residues long. CDR3 DNA sequence: TGTGCCAGCAGCTTATTGGGACTAGCGGACTACGAGCAGTACTTC. This sequence encodes CASSLLGLADYEQYF.

The V call is TRBV9, the J call TRBJ2-1; D assignment may be TRBD1 or TRBD2 (6 bases each). Germline V gene sequence: CDR1 SGDLS, CDR2 YYNGEE. CDR3 length: 16 amino acids. Between the trimmed V and J ends, which lost 0 bases and 1 base, there was a span of 11 bases. The CDR3, as DNA: TGTGCCAGCAGCGTAGGTGGAGGGGGGTCCTACAATGAGCAGTTCTTC. This encodes CASSVGGGGSYNEQFF.

The chain has TRBV9 and TRBJ2-7; D perhaps matches TRBD2 (6 bases). Germline V lookup: CDR1 SGDLS, CDR2 YYNGEE. V dropped 4 bases and J dropped 5 bases, with 16 bases sitting between them. This CDR3 has 14 residues. CDR3 protein: CASSPDGSSHEQYF. In DNA form, the CDR3 reads TGTGCCAGCAGCCCAGACGGGAGTTCCCACGAGCAGTACTTC.

This clone appeared a single time. The V call is TRBV14, the J call TRBJ2-2; D uncertain. This CDR3 has 13 amino acids. V lost 4 bases and J lost 10, with 13 bases in between. Germline CDR1 and CDR2: SGHDN and FVKESK. CDR3 coding DNA: TGTGCCAGCAGCCTTTTTAAGACGATGGAGCTGTTTTTT. Protein sequence: CASSLFKTMELFF.

CDR3 DNA sequence: TGCAGTGCTGGGGAGAATGAGCAGTTCTTC. This sequence encodes CSAGENEQFF. The rearrangement joins TRBV20-1 to TRBJ2-1, with D tentatively TRBD2 (5 bases). The CDR3 loop spans 10 amino acids. The V gene lost 5 bases and the J gene lost 7 bases, with 6 bases spanning the gap. Germline CDR1 reads DFQATT; CDR2 reads SNEGSKA (reference sequence).

This clone was counted a single time. The rearrangement uses TRBV6-1 and TRBJ2-7, with 10 bases lining up with TRBD1. The germline V gene has CDR1 MNHNS and CDR2 SASEGT. V shed 4 bases, J shed 1 base, and the junction held 4 bases outside the gene matches. The CDR3 loop spans 15 amino acids. Here the CDR3 DNA reads TGTGCCAGCAGTGTCGGGACAGGGGTTTCCTACGAGCAGTACTTC. Translating gives CASSVGTGVSYEQYF.

The chain is built from TRBV18 and TRBJ2-3, with TRBD2 identical over 7 bases. This CDR3 contains 14 residues. Germline V gene lookup returns CDR1 KGHSH and CDR2 LQKENI. The trim removed 2 bases at V and 2 bases at J, leaving 1 base unmatched. The CDR3 DNA sequence: TGTGCCAGCTCACCAACTAGCGTCACAGATACGCAGTATTTT. Protein sequence: CASSPTSVTDTQYF.

The rearrangement joins TRBV29-1 to TRBJ2-7; 7 nucleotides agree with TRBD1. CDR1 is SQVTM, CDR2 ANQGSEA, per germline. V dropped 4 bases and J dropped 3; count of bases not matched to a gene: 9. The CDR3 is 14 amino acids. Here the CDR3 reads CSVVGPGTVYEQYF. The CDR3 DNA is TGCAGCGTTGTGGGGCCCGGGACAGTCTACGAGCAGTACTTC.

This chain links TRBV10-2 with TRBJ2-7; D is perhaps TRBD2 (5 bases). Between the trimmed V and J ends, which lost 4 bases and 3 bases, there was a span of 16 bases. The CDR3 has 15 residues. Germline CDR1 is WSHSY and CDR2 is SAAADI. This CDR3 is CASSVALASDYEQYF. As DNA, the CDR3 is TGCGCCAGCAGTGTAGCGTTGGCAAGTGACTACGAGCAGTACTTC.

The chain carries TRBV14 and TRBJ2-1; 15 bases match TRBD2. This CDR3 is built from 21 residues. Unmatched junction bases numbered 11, after V lost 1 base and J lost 1 base. Per the germline V gene, CDR1 is SGHDN and CDR2 is FVKESK. CDR3 amino acids: CASSQGVGTSGRLRSYNEQFF. Written as DNA, the CDR3 is TGTGCCAGCAGCCAAGGCGTTGGGACTAGCGGGAGGCTAAGGTCCTACAATGAGCAGTTCTTC.

The chain has TRBV6-5 and TRBJ2-1, with 10 nucleotides matching TRBD2. Per the germline V gene, CDR1 is MNHEY and CDR2 is SVGAGI. The J segment lost 8 bases and the V segment lost 0 bases, leaving 7 bases of the junction unmatched. This CDR3 is 16 amino acids long. CDR3: CASSYSMTSGSDEQFF. The CDR3 DNA is TGTGCCAGCAGTTACTCGATGACTAGCGGGTCCGATGAGCAGTTCTTC.

J is TRBJ2-7 and V is TRBV5-5, with a weak D call TRBD1 (5 bases). Germline values: CDR1 SGHKS, CDR2 YYEKEE (reference sequence). V lost 4 bases to trimming and J lost 1 base, with 9 bases between them. The CDR3 is 13 amino acids. The CDR3 nucleotides are TGTGCCAGCAGCGAAAGACAGTCCTACGAGCAGTACTTC. It yields the protein CASSERQSYEQYF.

V usage is TRBV28 and J usage is TRBJ2-7, with D perhaps matching TRBD1 (6 bases). V lost 6 bases to trimming and J lost 3 bases, with 21 bases between them. Germline V lookup: CDR1 MDHEN, CDR2 SYDVKM. This CDR3 is 16 amino acids long. The CDR3 DNA is TGTGCCAGCAGCACCCTGACAGGCGGGTCGAGCTACGAGCAGTACTTC. It specifies CASSTLTGGSSYEQYF.

The genes are TRBV7-9 and TRBJ1-4; the D gene is possibly TRBD1 (5 bases). Trimming left V 1 base short and J 5 bases short, with 8 bases between. In germline, CDR1 is SEHNR, CDR2 FQNEAQ (reference sequence). The CDR3 spans 14 residues. CDR3 in amino acids: CASSLVGTNEKLFF. Here the CDR3 DNA reads TGTGCCAGCAGCTTAGTAGGGACCAATGAAAAACTGTTTTTT.

CDR3 coding DNA: TGTGCCAGCAGCTTGGGCCGGGTCGGGTATGAGCAGTTCTTC. Its protein is CASSLGRVGYEQFF. V gene TRBV5-8 combines with J gene TRBJ2-1; D not certain. Germline CDR1 and CDR2: SGHTS and YDEGEE. The CDR3 is made up of 14 amino acids. V lost 0 bases and J 8 bases, leaving 12 bases between the germline ends.